This TCR beta chain was observed in a study of T cells in Graves' hyperthyroidism and ophthalmopathy (dated by TCRdb to the late 2010s). Looking at the study overall: Peripheral blood was sampled at the time of initial diagnosis, prior to any treatment. For training and testing, the 100 or so patients in the discovery cohort were randomly divided in a 7:3 ratio. Once sampling was done, hyperthyroidism patients were given methimazole at a starting dose of 30 mg daily, whereas ophthalmopathy patients were given high-dose intravenous methylprednisolone. The paper describes TCR Vbeta CDR3 sequencing of some 130 peripheral blood samples, made up of roughly 40 ophthalmopathy patients, roughly 72 hyperthyroidism patients and roughly 17 progressor patients. To identify distinguishing TCR V-J signatures, a discovery cohort of 100 patients was used, comprising some 43 with Graves' ophthalmopathy and 57 with stable Graves' hyperthyroidism. Prospective prediction of ophthalmopathy was tested in an independent validation cohort of 18 to 20 hyperthyroidism patients and 17 patients who later progressed to ophthalmopathy. The study also compared thyroid tissue and blood T-cell repertoires from more than five Graves' hyperthyroidism patients.

TCR beta CDR3 regions were amplified from RNA transcripts. The TCR CDR3 was subjected to a first round of RT-PCR using the HTBI primer set and the Qiagen OneStep RT-PCR kit. Libraries were constructed in a second round of multiplex PCR, after which size selection and purification were carried out. The libraries were sequenced on an Illumina HiSeq2000 using paired-end 100 bp reads. From the authors' description of their analysis: SOAPnuke was used to process the raw data, throwing out any read that contained adapters or uncalled bases, had a mean Phred below 15, or lacked an exact constant-primer or identifier match. COPE v1.2.5 was used to merge the high-quality paired reads, and each unique nucleotide sequence was defined as a clonotype. MiTCR v1.1 was used to align the clonotypes against IMGT TRBV, TRBD and TRBJ reference segments. The analysis was restricted to V-J combinations with a frequency above 0.0001, which together covered over 99% of the repertoires. A TCS score was defined as the ratio between F50 (clonal expansion) and ExV (chaos), using BLOSUM62-based TCRdist between CDR3 peptides within each V-J. Welch's t-statistics and random forest reduced roughly 530 V-J features to 13, which were used in a naive Bayes classifier (R e1071). TCRdb reworked the public reads: Q25 trimming with fastp, MiXCR clone assembly, productive beta chains retained. Each CDR3 protein appears once, grouped with its most common genes and DNA. The V and J calls and clone size are TCRdb's, not the authors'. Within this sample are under 400,000 distinct CDR3 sequences, with 21% of them counted one time only. The ten biggest clones cover around 48% of the sample.

Clipping removes 6 bases from V and 5 bases from J, with 5 as the unmatched junction base count. From the cysteine up to the phenylalanine, the CDR3 has a length of 13 residues. The only DNA kept is the CDR3, 39 bases in frame from the first base. Looking up the germline V gene yields CDR1 SNHLY and CDR2 FYNNEI. This clonotype was counted many times. Its cognate antigen has yet to be identified. It has no much larger one-base neighbor in the sample; base qualities were not kept. What the research found in general, with its limitations: Sample size was not statistically predetermined, and blinding of investigators to group allocation was not performed. In validation, the model predicted progression to ophthalmopathy a median of about 6.8 months before onset, with 70% to 71% sensitivity and about 72% specificity. Blood samples also contained most of the expanded thyroid clonotypes (frequency above 0.001), which suggests that blood repertoires may reflect thyroid immune responses. In cross-validation, a model built on a 13 V-J signature told ophthalmopathy apart from stable hyperthyroidism with approximately 90% sensitivity and approximately 81% specificity, and in testing the same model reached 80%/75%.

Stable Graves' hyperthyroidism was defined as no progression to ophthalmopathy during 18 months of follow-up. Hyperthyroidism patients were aged 18 to 65 years and newly diagnosed, with disease duration of less than 2 months. The study excluded patients with uncontrolled infections, other autoimmune diseases, pregnancy or lactation. Diagnoses relied on clinical symptoms, serum thyroxine and TRAb, thyroid ultrasound and orbital computed tomography. Ficoll-Paque density gradient centrifugation was used to isolate PBMCs from around 9.1 ml of fresh peripheral blood. Trizol reagent was used to extract total RNA, and RNA quality was then checked on an Agilent 2100 Bioanalyzer.

Recombination connected TRBV2 to TRBJ1-1, and TRBD1 matches 8 of the central bases. This TCR was recovered from a woman aged 45-59 years with Graves' hyperthyroidism. Sequences were obtained from blood. The CDR3 reads CASRQGALTEAFF. The DNA reads as follows: TGTGCCAGCAGGCAGGGGGCATTGACTGAAGCTTTCTTT.